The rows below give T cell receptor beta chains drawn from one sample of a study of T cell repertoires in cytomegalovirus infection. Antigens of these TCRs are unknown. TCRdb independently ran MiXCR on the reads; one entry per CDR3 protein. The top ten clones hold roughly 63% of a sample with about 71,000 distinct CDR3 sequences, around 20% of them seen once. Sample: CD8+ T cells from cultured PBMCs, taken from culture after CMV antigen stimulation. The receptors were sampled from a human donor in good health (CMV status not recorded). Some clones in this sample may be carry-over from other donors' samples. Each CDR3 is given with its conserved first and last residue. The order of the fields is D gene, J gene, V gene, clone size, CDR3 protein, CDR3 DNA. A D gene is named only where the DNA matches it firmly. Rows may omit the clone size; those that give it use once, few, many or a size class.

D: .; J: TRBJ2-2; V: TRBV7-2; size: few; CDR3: CASSLNYGAGELFF; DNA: TGTGCCAGCAGCTTAAATTATGGAGCCGGGGAGCTGTTTTTT
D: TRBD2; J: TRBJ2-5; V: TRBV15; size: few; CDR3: CATSRGTSGAIETQYF; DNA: TGTGCCACCAGCAGAGGAACTAGCGGGGCCATAGAGACCCAGTACTTC
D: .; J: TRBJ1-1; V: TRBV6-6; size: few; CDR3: CASSPGGLTEAFF; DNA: TGTGCCAGCAGCCCCGGGGGGCTCACTGAAGCTTTCTTT
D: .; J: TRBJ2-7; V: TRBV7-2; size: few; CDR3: CASTSFPTYEQYF; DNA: TGTGCCAGCACCAGTTTCCCCACCTACGAGCAGTACTTC
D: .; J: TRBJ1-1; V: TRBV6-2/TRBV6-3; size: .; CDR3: CASSSTLRMNTEAFF; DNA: TGTGCCAGCAGTTCGACTTTGCGGATGAACACTGAAGCTTTCTTT
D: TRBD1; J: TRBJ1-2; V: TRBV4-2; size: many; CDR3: CASSQETAGGKYGYTF; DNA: TGTGCCAGCAGCCAAGAGACGGCAGGGGGAAAGTATGGCTACACCTTC
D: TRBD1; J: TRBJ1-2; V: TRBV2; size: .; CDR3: CASSEGTGILYGYTF; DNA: TGTGCCAGCAGTGAAGGGACAGGGATACTCTATGGCTACACCTTC
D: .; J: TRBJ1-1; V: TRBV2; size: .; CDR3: CGEEGGTEAFF; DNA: TGTGGAGAGGAGGGAGGCACTGAAGCTTTCTTT
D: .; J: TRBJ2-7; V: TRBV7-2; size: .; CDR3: CASSLEGTASYEQYF; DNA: TGTGCCAGCAGCTTAGAAGGGACCGCCTCCTACGAGCAGTACTTC
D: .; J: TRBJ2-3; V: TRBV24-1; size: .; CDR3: CATSESPDTTDTQYF; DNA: TGTGCCACCAGTGAATCCCCGGACACCACAGATACGCAGTATTTT
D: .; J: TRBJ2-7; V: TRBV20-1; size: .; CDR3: CSAPTEIGEQYF; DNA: TGCAGTGCTCCAACGGAGATAGGGGAGCAGTACTTC